This TCR beta chain was sequenced for a study of beta chain features in type 1 diabetes. Study information: On cell yields, gender and age, patients and healthy donors were similar. The study's findings and limits: Researchers report that Type 1 diabetes patients had moderately but significantly shorter TCRB CDR3s across all four CD4+ subsets. There were fewer insertions and more deletions at the VDJ junctions of type 1 diabetes patients.

The CDR3 length is 16 residues. Trimming stripped 6 bases from V and 7 bases from J, with 23 bases between. Germline V gives CDR1 SGHNT, CDR2 YYREEE (reference sequence). In regard to this clone: Its antigen is as yet unknown.

All of the isolated RNA was reverse transcribed, so expressed TCRB transcripts were sequenced. TCRdb's copy holds only in-frame clones and misses some; the assay was immunoSEQ multiplex PCR. The sample shows some 270,000 clones, roughly a tenth of them seen only once. CD4+ naive, central memory, regulatory and stem cell-like memory subsets were isolated by sorting on CD45RO/CCR7/CD25/CD127/CD95/CD27. The sequencing sample was made of naive CD4+ T cells from blood. The rearrangement joins TRBV5-4 to TRBJ2-1, with a tentative D call TRBD2 (6 bases). This receptor was obtained from a man under 40 with type 1 diabetes. As DNA, the CDR3 is TGTGCCAGCAAACGACTAGGCCCCGCGACTCAAAATGAGCAGTTCTTC. Translated: CASKRLGPATQNEQFF.